One sample yielded the 5 T cell receptor beta chains listed below, sequenced in a study of T cell responses to AZD1222 COVID-19 vaccine. The data were produced by immunoSEQ multiplex PCR, yet TCRdb's version contains in-frame clones alone and is incomplete. The sample carries approximately 210,000 clones, roughly 94% recorded once. The sample here was peripheral blood, taken 28 days after the second dose of the MenACWY control vaccine. These receptors all come from an adult who received the MenACWY meningococcal vaccine as a control.

This clone was detected once. This chain connects TRBV6-6 to TRBJ1-5; D might be TRBD1 (6 bases). Germline V gives CDR1 MNHNY, CDR2 SVGAGI (reference sequence). Trimming cost V 6 bases and J 3 bases, with 15 bases left between them. CDR3 length: 15 residues. CDR3 nucleotide sequence: TGTGCCAGCAGCTTATACAGGGTCCCCAATCAGCCCCAGCATTTT. This encodes CASSLYRVPNQPQHF.

The gene calls are TRBV30 and TRBJ2-1; D ambiguous. The CDR3 covers 11 residues. CDR1 is GTSNPN and CDR2 is SVGIG in the germline V gene (reference sequence). Trimming shortened V by 0 bases and J by 7 bases, and 4 bases separated the two germline ends. CDR3 nucleotides: TGTGCCTGGAGTGTGGAGAATGAGCAGTTCTTC. This encodes CAWSVENEQFF.

V is TRBV27 and J is TRBJ2-6; TRBD1 might be the D (5 bases). This CDR3 has 15 residues. V was pared by 5 bases and J by 0 bases, with 8 bases between. Per germline, CDR1 MNHEY and CDR2 SMNVEV (reference sequence). The DNA of the CDR3 is TGTGCCAGCAGTGCAGGGATCTCTGGGGCCAACGTCCTGACTTTC. Residues: CASSAGISGANVLTF.

This clone came up once. The rearrangement joins TRBV5-1 to TRBJ1-6, with TRBD1 as a possible D gene (6 bases). The length of the CDR3 is 14 residues. Trimming removed 4 bases from V and 7 bases from J, with 12 bases in between. Germline CDR1 SGHRS, CDR2 YFSETQ. CDR3 DNA sequence: TGCGCCAGCAGCCTAAGTCAGGGGAATTCACCCCTCCACTTT. Translation: CASSLSQGNSPLHF.

The chain links TRBV12-3 or TRBV12-4 to TRBJ1-2, with TRBD1 as a possible D gene (5 bases). Trimming took off 8 bases at V and 2 bases at J, with 12 bases between the two ends. This CDR3 is 13 amino acids long. Written as DNA, the CDR3 is TGTGCCAGCCTCTTGCAGGGAAACTATGGCTACACCTTC. Translated, it gives CASLLQGNYGYTF.